This T cell receptor (beta chain) originates from a study of blood T cell repertoires in COVID-19. Libraries were prepared by immunoSEQ multiplex PCR; TCRdb keeps only in-frame clonotypes and omits some of them. This table has about 380,000 clones, 85% appearing once. V lost 4 bases, J lost 4 bases, and 7 bases stayed unmatched. This CDR3 spans 15 amino acids. CDR1 and CDR2 from the germline V gene are MNHEY and SVGAGI. This receptor was obtained from a woman aged 18-35 years with acute or convalescent COVID-19. Sequencing input: peripheral blood. The gene calls are TRBV6-5 and TRBJ2-5, with TRBD1 matching over 9 bases. The CDR3: CASSSPGQGLETQYF. The DNA for the CDR3 is TGTGCCAGCAGTTCGCCGGGACAGGGCCTAGAGACCCAGTACTTC.